The sequence of this T cell receptor (beta chain) was determined in a study of blood T cell repertoires in COVID-19. Study-level information: Sample material is recorded as cDNA or gDNA derived from T cells, B-cell-depleted T cells, or PBMCs.

Clones were read by immunoSEQ multiplex PCR, and TCRdb kept only the in-frame ones, dropping some. The table has around 200,000 clones, about 90% seen once. Those who participated ranged in age from about 18 to 89 years and resided in 24 US areas. Donors were grouped by their self-reported clinical history. Germline lookup yields CDR1 SEHNR and CDR2 FQNEAQ (reference sequence). V was cut by 5 bases and J by 2 bases, with 12 bases left in between. The CDR3 has 14 residues. Sequencing used PBMCs or T cells enriched from blood (not recorded which). V gene TRBV7-9 combines with J gene TRBJ1-2; D unresolved. The receptor's source is a woman between 50 and 59 years old in a cohort exposed to, infected with or recovered from COVID-19 (not recorded which). This CDR3 reads CASSPWEGNYGYTF. CDR3 bases: TGTGCCAGCAGCCCGTGGGAGGGAAACTATGGCTACACCTTC.